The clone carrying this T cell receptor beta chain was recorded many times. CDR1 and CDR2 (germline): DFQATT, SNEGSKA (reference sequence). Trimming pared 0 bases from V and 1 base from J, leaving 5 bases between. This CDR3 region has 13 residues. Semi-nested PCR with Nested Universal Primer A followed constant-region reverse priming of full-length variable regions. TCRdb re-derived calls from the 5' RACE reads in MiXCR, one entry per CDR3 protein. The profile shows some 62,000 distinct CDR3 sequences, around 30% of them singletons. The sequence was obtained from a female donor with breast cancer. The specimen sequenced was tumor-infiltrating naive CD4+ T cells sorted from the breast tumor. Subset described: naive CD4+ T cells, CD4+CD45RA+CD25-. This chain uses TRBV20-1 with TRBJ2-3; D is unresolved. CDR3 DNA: TGCAGTGCTAGAGAAATCCGCACAGATACGCAGTATTTT. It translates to CSAREIRTDTQYF.